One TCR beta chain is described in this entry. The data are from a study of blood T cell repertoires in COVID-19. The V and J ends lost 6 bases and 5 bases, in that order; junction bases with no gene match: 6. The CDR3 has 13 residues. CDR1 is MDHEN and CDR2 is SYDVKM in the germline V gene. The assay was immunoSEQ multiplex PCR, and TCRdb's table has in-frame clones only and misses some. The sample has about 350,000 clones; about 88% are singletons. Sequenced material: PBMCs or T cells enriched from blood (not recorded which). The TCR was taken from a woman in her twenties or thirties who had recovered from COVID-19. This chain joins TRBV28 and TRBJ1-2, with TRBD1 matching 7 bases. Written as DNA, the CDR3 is TGTGCCAGCAGCTCCCCAGGGGGGTATGGCTACACCTTC. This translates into CASSSPGGYGYTF.